The rows below give T cell receptor beta chains drawn from one sample of a study of spatial heterogeneity in lung cancer. One entry per CDR3 protein results from TCRdb running MiXCR on the 5' RACE reads. The table lists roughly 7,000 distinct CDR3 sequences, more than 3% of them singletons. Sequences were derived from lung tumor tissue, sampled at surgery. Receptors were obtained from a male donor with early-stage non-small cell lung cancer. Each CDR3 is given with its conserved first and last residue. A D gene is named only where the DNA matches it firmly. Size tells how often a clone was seen (once, few, many) or the class of an expanded clone, and some rows leave it out.

v_call: TRBV20-1
cdr3_length: 14
d_call: NA
clone_size: many
j_call: TRBJ2-2
cdr3_aa: CSARDYRGTGELFF
cdr3_nt: TGCAGTGCTAGAGATTATCGGGGGACCGGGGAGCTGTTTTTT

v_call: TRBV29-1
cdr3_length: 16
d_call: TRBD2
clone_size: many
j_call: TRBJ2-5
cdr3_aa: CSVSGTSGSIVETQYF
cdr3_nt: TGCAGCGTCTCTGGGACTAGCGGGAGCATTGTAGAGACCCAGTACTTC

v_call: TRBV18
cdr3_length: 14
d_call: NA
clone_size: few
j_call: TRBJ2-1
cdr3_aa: CASSLAGFLNEQFF
cdr3_nt: TGTGCCAGCTCACTCGCAGGGTTTTTGAATGAGCAGTTCTTC

v_call: TRBV5-1
cdr3_length: 15
d_call: NA
clone_size: many
j_call: TRBJ2-1
cdr3_aa: CASSLNGFSYNEQFF
cdr3_nt: TGCGCCAGCAGCTTGAACGGCTTCTCCTACAATGAGCAGTTCTTC

v_call: TRBV27
cdr3_length: 15
d_call: NA
clone_size: many
j_call: TRBJ1-2
cdr3_aa: CASRGVNLANYGYTF
cdr3_nt: TGTGCCAGCAGAGGTGTTAATCTAGCTAACTATGGCTACACCTTC

v_call: TRBV2
cdr3_length: 11
d_call: TRBD1
clone_size: many
j_call: TRBJ2-1
cdr3_aa: CASTYDRGQFF
cdr3_nt: TGTGCCAGCACTTACGACAGGGGGCAGTTCTTC

v_call: TRBV29-1
cdr3_length: 13
d_call: NA
clone_size: many
j_call: TRBJ1-6
cdr3_aa: CSVEDDPNSPLHF
cdr3_nt: TGCAGCGTTGAAGACGACCCCAATTCACCCCTCCACTTT

v_call: TRBV14
cdr3_length: 16
d_call: NA
clone_size: NA
j_call: TRBJ2-3
cdr3_aa: CASSQVLSFSTDTQYF
cdr3_nt: TGTGCCAGCAGCCAAGTTCTCTCCTTTAGCACAGATACGCAGTATTTT

v_call: TRBV18
cdr3_length: 15
d_call: NA
clone_size: many
j_call: TRBJ2-7
cdr3_aa: CASSPGAEQSYEQYF
cdr3_nt: TGTGCCAGCTCACCAGGGGCTGAGCAGAGCTACGAGCAGTACTTC

v_call: TRBV6-5
cdr3_length: 14
d_call: TRBD1
clone_size: many
j_call: TRBJ1-2
cdr3_aa: CASSRDRGYNGYTF
cdr3_nt: TGTGCCAGCAGCCGGGACAGGGGATACAATGGCTACACCTTC

v_call: TRBV19
cdr3_length: 15
d_call: TRBD2
clone_size: few
j_call: TRBJ2-7
cdr3_aa: CASSNYPAGGGEQYF
cdr3_nt: TGTGCCAGTAGTAATTATCCAGCGGGAGGGGGCGAGCAGTACTTC

v_call: TRBV29-1
cdr3_length: 13
d_call: TRBD2
clone_size: NA
j_call: TRBJ2-5
cdr3_aa: CSAGGTSGETQYF
cdr3_nt: TGCAGCGCCGGAGGGACTAGCGGAGAGACCCAGTACTTC

v_call: TRBV20-1
cdr3_length: 14
d_call: TRBD2
clone_size: few
j_call: TRBJ2-5
cdr3_aa: CSAGSSGGQETQYF
cdr3_nt: TGCAGTGCTGGATCTAGCGGGGGACAAGAGACCCAGTACTTC

v_call: TRBV12-3/TRBV12-4
cdr3_length: 14
d_call: TRBD2
clone_size: many
j_call: TRBJ2-1
cdr3_aa: CATAVREGQREQFF
cdr3_nt: TGTGCCACGGCAGTGAGGGAGGGCCAACGTGAGCAGTTCTTC

v_call: TRBV29-1
cdr3_length: 14
d_call: TRBD1
clone_size: large
j_call: TRBJ2-7
cdr3_aa: CSVLDRGFAYEQYF
cdr3_nt: TGCAGCGTGCTGGACAGGGGCTTCGCCTACGAGCAGTACTTC

v_call: TRBV5-1
cdr3_length: 18
d_call: NA
clone_size: medium-sized
j_call: TRBJ1-1
cdr3_aa: CASSPRRGAPDTRTEAFF
cdr3_nt: TGCGCCAGCAGCCCCCGGCGGGGGGCCCCGGATACGAGGACTGAAGCTTTCTTT

v_call: TRBV7-9
cdr3_length: 14
d_call: NA
clone_size: medium-sized
j_call: TRBJ1-1
cdr3_aa: CASSLGQQPPEAFF
cdr3_nt: TGTGCCAGCAGCTTAGGACAGCAGCCTCCTGAAGCTTTCTTT

v_call: TRBV20-1
cdr3_length: 15
d_call: TRBD2
clone_size: many
j_call: TRBJ2-7
cdr3_aa: CSAAPGLAGEGEQYF
cdr3_nt: TGCAGTGCCGCCCCGGGACTAGCGGGAGAGGGCGAGCAGTACTTC

v_call: TRBV2
cdr3_length: 13
d_call: NA
clone_size: medium-sized
j_call: TRBJ1-1
cdr3_aa: CASNPQGNTEAFF
cdr3_nt: TGTGCCAGCAATCCACAGGGGAACACTGAAGCTTTCTTT

v_call: TRBV12-3/TRBV12-4
cdr3_length: 18
d_call: TRBD2
clone_size: many
j_call: TRBJ2-2
cdr3_aa: CASSLSAGGSENTGELFF
cdr3_nt: TGTGCCAGCAGTTTAAGTGCGGGGGGCTCGGAAAACACCGGGGAGCTGTTTTTT

v_call: TRBV3-1
cdr3_length: 15
d_call: NA
clone_size: many
j_call: TRBJ2-7
cdr3_aa: CASSQRAGPSYEQYF
cdr3_nt: TGTGCCAGCAGCCAACGGGCGGGGCCATCCTACGAGCAGTACTTC

v_call: TRBV20-1
cdr3_length: 14
d_call: NA
clone_size: many
j_call: TRBJ2-1
cdr3_aa: CSATAGSSYNEQFF
cdr3_nt: TGCAGTGCTACTGCAGGGAGCTCCTACAATGAGCAGTTCTTC

v_call: TRBV7-8
cdr3_length: 16
d_call: TRBD2
clone_size: many
j_call: TRBJ2-1
cdr3_aa: CASSLAGGGAYNEQFF
cdr3_nt: TGTGCCAGCAGCTTAGCGGGCGGGGGGGCCTACAATGAGCAGTTCTTC

v_call: TRBV10-1
cdr3_length: 15
d_call: TRBD2
clone_size: many
j_call: TRBJ2-2
cdr3_aa: CASSDGGGNTGELFF
cdr3_nt: TGCGCCAGCAGTGACGGCGGGGGGAACACCGGGGAGCTGTTTTTT

v_call: TRBV3-1
cdr3_length: 16
d_call: NA
clone_size: many
j_call: TRBJ1-4
cdr3_aa: CASSQDRPATNEKLFF
cdr3_nt: TGTGCCAGCAGCCAAGATCGGCCGGCAACTAATGAAAAACTGTTTTTT

v_call: TRBV10-3
cdr3_length: 13
d_call: NA
clone_size: medium-sized
j_call: TRBJ1-1
cdr3_aa: CASRDALNTEAFF
cdr3_nt: TGTGCCTCTCGGGACGCATTGAACACTGAAGCTTTCTTT

v_call: TRBV25-1
cdr3_length: 15
d_call: TRBD2
clone_size: many
j_call: TRBJ2-2
cdr3_aa: CASSVAGEYTGELFF
cdr3_nt: TGTGCCAGCAGTGTAGCGGGAGAGTACACCGGGGAGCTGTTTTTT

v_call: TRBV30
cdr3_length: 13
d_call: NA
clone_size: many
j_call: TRBJ1-1
cdr3_aa: CAWSRRANTEAFF
cdr3_nt: TGTGCCTGGAGCCGCCGGGCCAACACTGAAGCTTTCTTT

v_call: TRBV19
cdr3_length: 15
d_call: NA
clone_size: many
j_call: TRBJ2-3
cdr3_aa: CASSVGGTSTDTQYF
cdr3_nt: TGTGCCAGTAGTGTCGGGGGTACTAGCACAGATACGCAGTATTTT

v_call: TRBV20-1
cdr3_length: 12
d_call: NA
clone_size: many
j_call: TRBJ2-5
cdr3_aa: CSGGLRQETQYF
cdr3_nt: TGCAGTGGAGGCCTAAGACAAGAGACCCAGTACTTC

v_call: TRBV20-1
cdr3_length: 15
d_call: NA
clone_size: medium-sized
j_call: TRBJ2-5
cdr3_aa: CSAIAADYPGETQYF
cdr3_nt: TGCAGTGCTATAGCAGCGGACTACCCTGGGGAGACCCAGTACTTC

v_call: TRBV18
cdr3_length: 15
d_call: NA
clone_size: many
j_call: TRBJ2-2
cdr3_aa: CASSRYQRDTGELFF
cdr3_nt: TGTGCCAGCTCACGTTACCAGAGGGATACCGGGGAGCTGTTTTTT

v_call: TRBV6-6
cdr3_length: 15
d_call: NA
clone_size: large
j_call: TRBJ2-5
cdr3_aa: CATLKAAGTQETQYF
cdr3_nt: TGTGCCACCTTAAAGGCAGCTGGGACCCAAGAGACCCAGTACTTC

v_call: TRBV11-2
cdr3_length: 17
d_call: TRBD1
clone_size: many
j_call: TRBJ2-2
cdr3_aa: CAISGQGVLGNTGELFF
cdr3_nt: TGTGCCATCTCGGGACAGGGTGTGCTCGGGAACACCGGGGAGCTGTTTTTT

v_call: TRBV19
cdr3_length: 11
d_call: NA
clone_size: few
j_call: TRBJ1-2
cdr3_aa: CASSWLEGYTF
cdr3_nt: TGTGCCAGTTCGTGGTTGGAGGGCTACACCTTC